A single sample gave rise to the 8 T cell receptor beta chains below, sequenced in a study of B cell selection in AIRE deficiency. The sorted conventional CD4 T cells were gated as CD4+CD127+. TCRdb's copy holds only in-frame clones and misses some; the assay was immunoSEQ multiplex PCR. This sample has around 20,000 clones, with 95% to 98% found just once. Specimen: conventional CD4+ T cells sorted from PBMCs. The receptors were sampled from a human donor with AIRE deficiency.

The rearrangement joins TRBV30 to TRBJ1-5, with D maybe TRBD1 (6 bases). V lost 2 bases and J lost 3, with 11 bases in between. The CDR3 covers 14 residues. The germline V gene encodes CDR1 GTSNPN and CDR2 SVGIG (reference sequence). The CDR3 is CAWSRQAYNQPQHF. The CDR3 DNA follows: TGTGCCTGGAGTAGACAGGCTTACAATCAGCCCCAGCATTTT.

The chain is built from TRBV11-2 and TRBJ2-7, with D tentatively TRBD2 (5 bases). The CDR3 contains 17 residues. Germline-derived CDR1 and CDR2 are SGHAT and FQNNGV. Trimming pared 2 bases from V and 2 bases from J, leaving 19 bases between. The CDR3 region is CASSLRGGGRPPYEQYF. Here the CDR3 DNA reads TGTGCCAGCAGCTTAAGAGGAGGCGGCAGGCCTCCCTACGAGCAGTACTTC.

In nucleotides, the CDR3 is TGTGCCAGCAGCCAAGCTGGGCAGACTAACACTGAAGCTTTCTTT. As protein: CASSQAGQTNTEAFF. The chain carries TRBV4-2 and TRBJ1-1; D not resolved. V was shortened by 1 base and J by 2 bases, with 11 bases between the two germline ends. Germline V gives CDR1 LGHNA, CDR2 YNFKEQ. The CDR3 totals 15 residues.

The rearrangement links TRBV5-4 to TRBJ1-1; a possible D gene is TRBD1 (6 bases). Germline CDR1 reads SGHNT; CDR2 reads YYREEE (reference sequence). This CDR3 contains 16 residues. V dropped 4 bases and J dropped 7 bases, with 23 bases sitting between them. The CDR3 here is CASSTLQGVIGGEAFF. Written as DNA, the CDR3 is TGTGCCAGCAGCACCCTACAGGGAGTGATCGGGGGTGAAGCTTTCTTT.

The count of this clone is one. The chain carries TRBV5-1 and TRBJ2-7; D unresolved. Germline V lookup: CDR1 SGHRS, CDR2 YFSETQ. The length of the CDR3 is 15 residues. Trimming cost V 2 bases and J 5 bases, with 17 bases left between them. CDR3 sequence (DNA): TGCGCCAGCAGCTTCCGCGACCTCCGCGACGACGAGCAGTACTTC. Its protein is CASSFRDLRDDEQYF.

The chain uses TRBV5-1 and TRBJ2-5; D possibly matches TRBD1 or TRBD2 (5 bases each). V shed 2 bases and J shed 3 bases, with 11 bases lying between them. Germline lookup yields CDR1 SGHRS and CDR2 YFSETQ. The CDR3 consists of 14 residues. Here the CDR3 reads CASSFARGEETQYF. The CDR3, as DNA: TGCGCCAGCAGCTTTGCCAGAGGGGAAGAGACCCAGTACTTC.

The chain links TRBV7-9 to TRBJ2-3; D possibly matches TRBD1 or TRBD2 (5 bases each). Germline-derived CDR1 and CDR2 are SEHNR and FQNEAQ (reference sequence). The CDR3 contains 17 residues. Trimming took 5 bases from V and 0 from J, leaving 18 bases between them. CDR3 protein: CASSLDEGRFSTDTQYF. CDR3 sequence (DNA): TGTGCCAGCAGCCTAGACGAGGGACGGTTTAGCACAGATACGCAGTATTTT.

The genes are TRBV6-1 and TRBJ1-5; no clear D. The CDR3 covers 14 residues. The V and J ends lost 8 bases and 0 bases respectively, with 11 bases between them. Germline CDR1 is MNHNS and CDR2 is SASEGT. CDR3 DNA sequence: TGTGCCAGCCAAGCGGGGAATAGCAATCAGCCCCAGCATTTT. Its translation: CASQAGNSNQPQHF.